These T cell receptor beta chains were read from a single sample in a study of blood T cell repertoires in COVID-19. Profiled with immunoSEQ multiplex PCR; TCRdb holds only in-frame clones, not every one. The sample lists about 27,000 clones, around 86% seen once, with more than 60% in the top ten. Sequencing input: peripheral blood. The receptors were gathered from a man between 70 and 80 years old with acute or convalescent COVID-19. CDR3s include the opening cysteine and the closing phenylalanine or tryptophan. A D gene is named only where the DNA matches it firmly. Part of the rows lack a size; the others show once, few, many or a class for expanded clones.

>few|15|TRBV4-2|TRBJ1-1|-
CASSQEVNRETEAFF
TGTGCCAGCAGCCAAGAAGTCAACAGGGAAACTGAAGCTTTCTTT
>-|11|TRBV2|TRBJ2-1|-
CASSNGNEQFF
TGTGCCAGCAGTAACGGTAATGAGCAGTTCTTC
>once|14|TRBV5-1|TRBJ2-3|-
CASSSQRTTDTQYF
TGCGCCAGCAGCTCTCAGCGCACTACAGATACGCAGTATTTT
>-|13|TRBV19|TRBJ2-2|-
CASSIAGAGELFF
TGTGCCAGTAGTATAGCGGGAGCCGGGGAGCTGTTTTTT
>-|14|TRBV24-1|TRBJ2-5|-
CATSDPGLGETQYF
TGTGCCACCAGTGACCCAGGCCTGGGAGAGACCCAGTACTTC
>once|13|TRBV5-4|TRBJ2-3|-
CASRWDTAGLQYF
TGTGCCAGCAGATGGGACACCGCGGGTTTGCAGTATTTT
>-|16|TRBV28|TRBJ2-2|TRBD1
CASSSPGQWNTGELFF
TGTGCCAGCAGCTCCCCGGGACAGTGGAACACCGGGGAGCTGTTTTTT
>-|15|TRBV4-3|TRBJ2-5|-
CASSQVTGVGETQYF
TGCGCCAGCAGCCAAGTAACGGGAGTAGGGGAGACCCAGTACTTC
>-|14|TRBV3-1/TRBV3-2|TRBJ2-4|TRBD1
CASSQGQGTRIQYF
TGTGCCAGCAGCCAAGGACAGGGGACTCGTATTCAGTACTTC
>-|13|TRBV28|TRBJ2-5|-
CASFGPGAETQYF
TGTGCCAGCTTCGGGCCTGGGGCAGAGACCCAGTACTTC
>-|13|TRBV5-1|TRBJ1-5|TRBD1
CASSVQGDQPQHF
TGCGCCAGCAGCGTTCAGGGGGACCAGCCCCAGCATTTT
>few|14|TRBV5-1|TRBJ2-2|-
CASSLGGQIGELFF
TGCGCCAGCAGCTTGGGAGGGCAGATCGGGGAGCTGTTTTTT
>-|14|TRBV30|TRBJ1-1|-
CAWSDLGRGTEAFF
TGTGCCTGGTCCGACTTAGGCAGGGGCACTGAAGCTTTCTTT
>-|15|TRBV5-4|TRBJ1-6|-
CASSLAQEGISPLHF
TGTGCCAGCAGCTTGGCCCAGGAGGGAATTTCACCCCTCCACTTT
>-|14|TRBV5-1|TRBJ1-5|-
CASSLDRGGQPQHF
TGCGCCAGCAGCTTGGATAGGGGAGGTCAGCCCCAGCATTTT
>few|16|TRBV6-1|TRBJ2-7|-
CASSEGNGASTYEQYF
TGTGCCAGCAGTGAAGGGAACGGAGCCTCTACGTACGAGCAGTACTTC
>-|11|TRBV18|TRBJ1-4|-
CASSGGEKLFF
TGTGCCAGCTCAGGAGGGGAAAAACTGTTTTTT
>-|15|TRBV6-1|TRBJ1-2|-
CASSEGIEMLYGYTF
TGTGCCAGCAGTGAAGGAATAGAAATGCTCTATGGCTACACCTTC
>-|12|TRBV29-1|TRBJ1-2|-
CSVGAGDYGYTF
TGCAGCGTTGGGGCAGGGGACTATGGCTACACCTTC
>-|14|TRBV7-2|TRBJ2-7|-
CASSLGTEYYEQYF
TGTGCCAGCAGCTTAGGGACAGAATACTACGAGCAGTACTTC
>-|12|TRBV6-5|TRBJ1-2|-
CASSSLVSGYTF
TGTGCCAGCAGCAGTCTGGTTTCTGGCTACACCTTC
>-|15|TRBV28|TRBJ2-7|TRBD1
CASSLVAGGFYEQYF
TGTGCCAGCAGTTTAGTGGCAGGGGGTTTCTACGAGCAGTACTTC
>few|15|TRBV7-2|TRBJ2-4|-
CASSLARTGVNIQYF
TGTGCCAGCAGCTTAGCGCGAACAGGAGTGAACATTCAGTACTTC
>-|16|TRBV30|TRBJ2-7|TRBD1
CAWSVPLTGGSYEQYF
TGTGCCTGGAGTGTTCCCCTGACAGGGGGCTCGTACGAGCAGTACTTC
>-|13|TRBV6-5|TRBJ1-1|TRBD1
CASSRGTAAEAFF
TGTGCCAGCAGCCGAGGGACAGCCGCTGAAGCTTTCTTT
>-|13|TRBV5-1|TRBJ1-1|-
CASRGTGNTEAFF
TGCGCCAGCAGGGGTACAGGGAACACTGAAGCTTTCTTT
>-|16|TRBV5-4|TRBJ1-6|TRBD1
CASSPGGQGNNSPLHF
TGTGCCAGCAGCCCGGGAGGACAGGGAAACAATTCACCCCTCCACTTT
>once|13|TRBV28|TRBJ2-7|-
CASMAGYSYEQYF
TGTGCCAGCATGGCAGGGTACTCCTACGAGCAGTACTTC
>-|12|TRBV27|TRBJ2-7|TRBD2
CVKGTRDYEQYF
TGTGTGAAGGGGACTAGGGATTACGAGCAGTACTTC
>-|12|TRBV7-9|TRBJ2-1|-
CASSFTYNEQFF
TGTGCCAGCAGCTTTACTTACAATGAGCAGTTCTTC
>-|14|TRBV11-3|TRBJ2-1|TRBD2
CASSLLREGTEQFF
TGTGCCAGCAGCTTATTAAGGGAGGGGACTGAGCAGTTCTTC
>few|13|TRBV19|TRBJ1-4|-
CASSILTNEKLFF
TGTGCCAGTAGTATCCTAACTAATGAAAAACTGTTTTTT
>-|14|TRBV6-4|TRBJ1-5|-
CASTRGCRNQPQHF
TGTGCCAGCACGAGAGGTTGTCGCAATCAGCCCCAGCATTTT
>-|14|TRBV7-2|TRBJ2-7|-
CASSLDEGSFEQYF
TGTGCCAGCAGCTTAGATGAGGGATCATTCGAGCAGTACTTC
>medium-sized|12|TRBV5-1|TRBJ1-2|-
CASASTGKGYTF
TGCGCCAGCGCTAGTACAGGGAAGGGCTACACCTTC
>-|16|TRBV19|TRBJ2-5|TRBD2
CASSYSGTSNQETQYF
TGTGCCAGTAGTTACTCCGGGACTAGCAATCAAGAGACCCAGTACTTC
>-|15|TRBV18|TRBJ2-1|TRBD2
CASSPLSGGYNEQFF
TGTGCCAGCTCACCACTGAGCGGGGGTTACAATGAGCAGTTCTTC
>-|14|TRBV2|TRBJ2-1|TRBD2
CASRPGLEGIEQFF
TGTGCCAGCAGGCCGGGACTAGAGGGTATTGAGCAGTTCTTC
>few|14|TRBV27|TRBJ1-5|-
CASKVGGLNQPQHF
TGTGCCAGCAAGGTAGGAGGGTTGAATCAGCCCCAGCATTTT
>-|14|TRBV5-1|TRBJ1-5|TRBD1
CASSTTGSNQPQHF
TGCGCCAGCAGCACGACAGGGAGCAATCAGCCCCAGCATTTT
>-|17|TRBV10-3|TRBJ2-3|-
CAISETLAGASTDTQYF
TGTGCCATCAGTGAGACCTTGGCGGGGGCGAGCACAGATACGCAGTATTTT
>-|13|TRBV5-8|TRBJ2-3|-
CASGRTGKDTQYF
TGTGCCAGCGGGAGGACAGGAAAAGATACGCAGTATTTT
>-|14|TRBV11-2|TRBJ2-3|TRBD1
CASSPDRGGDTQYF
TGTGCCAGCAGCCCGGACAGGGGTGGCGATACGCAGTATTTT